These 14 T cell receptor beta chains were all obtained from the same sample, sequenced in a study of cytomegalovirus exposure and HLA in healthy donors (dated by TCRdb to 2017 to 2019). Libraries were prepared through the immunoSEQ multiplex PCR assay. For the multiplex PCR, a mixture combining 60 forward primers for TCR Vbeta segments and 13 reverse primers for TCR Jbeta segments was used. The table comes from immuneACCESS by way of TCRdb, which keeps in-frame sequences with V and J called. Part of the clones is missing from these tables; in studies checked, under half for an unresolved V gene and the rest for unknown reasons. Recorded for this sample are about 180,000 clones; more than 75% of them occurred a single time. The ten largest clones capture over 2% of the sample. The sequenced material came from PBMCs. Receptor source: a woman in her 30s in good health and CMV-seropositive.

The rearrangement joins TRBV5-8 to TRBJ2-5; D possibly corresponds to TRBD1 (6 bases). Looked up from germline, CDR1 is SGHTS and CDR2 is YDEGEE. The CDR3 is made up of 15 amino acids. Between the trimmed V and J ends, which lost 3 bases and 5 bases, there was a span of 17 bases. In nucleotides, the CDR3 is TGTGCCAGCAGCTATGGACAGAAAATCAGGGAGACCCAGTACTTC. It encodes CASSYGQKIRETQYF.

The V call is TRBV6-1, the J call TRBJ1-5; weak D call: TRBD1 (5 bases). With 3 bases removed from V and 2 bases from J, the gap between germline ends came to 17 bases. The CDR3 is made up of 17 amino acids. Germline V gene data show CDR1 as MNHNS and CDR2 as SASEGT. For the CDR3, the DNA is TGTGCCAGCAGTGATCGATGGAGGGGCGGGGGCAATCAGCCCCAGCATTTT. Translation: CASSDRWRGGGNQPQHF.

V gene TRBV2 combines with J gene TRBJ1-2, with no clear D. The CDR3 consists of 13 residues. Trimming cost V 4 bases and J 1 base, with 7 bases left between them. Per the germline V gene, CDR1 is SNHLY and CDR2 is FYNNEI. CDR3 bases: TGTGCCAGCAGTGGAGCTATTAACTATGGCTACACCTTC. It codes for CASSGAINYGYTF.

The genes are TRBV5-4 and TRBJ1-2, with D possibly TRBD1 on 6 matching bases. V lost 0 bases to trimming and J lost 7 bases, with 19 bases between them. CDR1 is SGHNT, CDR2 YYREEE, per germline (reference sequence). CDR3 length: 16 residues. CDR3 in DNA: TGTGCCAGCAGCTTGGGCTCGGGGGGGCGAAGGGTTGGCTACACCTTC. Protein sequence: CASSLGSGGRRVGYTF. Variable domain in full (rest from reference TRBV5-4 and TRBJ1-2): ETGVTQSPTHLIKTRGQQVTLRCSSQSGHNTVSWYQQALGQGPQFIFQYYREEENGRGNFPPRFSGLQFPNYSSELNVNALELDDSALYLCASSLGSGGRRVGYTFGSGTRLTVV.

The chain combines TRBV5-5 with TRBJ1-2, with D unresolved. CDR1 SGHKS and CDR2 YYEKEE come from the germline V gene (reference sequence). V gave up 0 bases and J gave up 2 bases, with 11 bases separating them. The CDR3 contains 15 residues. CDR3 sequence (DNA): TGTGCCAGCAGCTTGGGTGCCGGCGGGAACTATGGCTACACCTTC. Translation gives CASSLGAGGNYGYTF.

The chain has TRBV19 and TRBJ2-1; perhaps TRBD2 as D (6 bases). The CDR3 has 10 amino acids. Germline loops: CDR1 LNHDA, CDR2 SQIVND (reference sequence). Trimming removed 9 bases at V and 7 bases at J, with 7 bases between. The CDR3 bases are TGTGCCAGCGGGGGAAATGAGCAGTTCTTC. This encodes CASGGNEQFF. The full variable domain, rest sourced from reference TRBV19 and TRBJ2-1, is DGGITQSPKYLFRKEGQNVTLSCEQNLNHDAMYWYRQDPGQGLRLIYYSQIVNDFQKGDIAEGYSVSREKKESFPLTVTSAQKNPTAFYLCASGGNEQFFGPGTRLTVL.

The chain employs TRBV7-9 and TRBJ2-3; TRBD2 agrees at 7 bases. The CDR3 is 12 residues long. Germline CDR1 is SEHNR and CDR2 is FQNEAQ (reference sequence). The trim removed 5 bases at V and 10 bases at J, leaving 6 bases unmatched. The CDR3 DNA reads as TGTGCCAGCAGCCCCGGACTAGTCGCGCAGTATTTT. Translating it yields CASSPGLVAQYF.

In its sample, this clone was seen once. The CDR3 coding sequence is TGTGCCAGCAGTTTACCCAGCGGGGGAACGGATACGCAGTATTTT. The encoded protein is CASSLPSGGTDTQYF. The chain is built from TRBV27 and TRBJ2-3, with 8 positions matching TRBD2. Germline loops: CDR1 MNHEY, CDR2 SMNVEV (reference sequence). The trim removed 2 bases at V and 6 bases at J, leaving 7 bases unmatched. The CDR3 is made up of 15 amino acids.

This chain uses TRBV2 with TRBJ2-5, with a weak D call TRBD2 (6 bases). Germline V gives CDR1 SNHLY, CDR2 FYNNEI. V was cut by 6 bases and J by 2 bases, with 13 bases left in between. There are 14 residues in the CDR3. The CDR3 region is CASSVSGSQETQYF. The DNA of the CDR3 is TGTGCCAGCAGCGTCTCCGGGAGTCAAGAGACCCAGTACTTC. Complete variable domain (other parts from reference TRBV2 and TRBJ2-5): EPEVTQTPSHQVTQMGQEVILRCVPISNHLYFYWYRQILGQKVEFLVSFYNNEISEKSEIFDDQFSVERPDGSNFTLKIRSTKLEDSAMYFCASSVSGSQETQYFGPGTRLLVL.

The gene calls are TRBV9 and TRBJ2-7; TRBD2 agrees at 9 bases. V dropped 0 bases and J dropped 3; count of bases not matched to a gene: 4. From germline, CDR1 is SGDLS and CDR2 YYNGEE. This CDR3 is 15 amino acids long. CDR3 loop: CASSVDPSGVYEQYF. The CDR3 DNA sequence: TGTGCCAGCAGCGTAGATCCTAGCGGGGTCTACGAGCAGTACTTC.

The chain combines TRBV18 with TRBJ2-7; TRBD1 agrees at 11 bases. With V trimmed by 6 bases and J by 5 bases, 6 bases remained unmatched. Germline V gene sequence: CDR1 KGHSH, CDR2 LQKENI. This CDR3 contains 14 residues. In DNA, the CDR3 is TGTGCCAGCTCTGACCAGGGACAGGGGGACGAGCAGTACTTC. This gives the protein CASSDQGQGDEQYF. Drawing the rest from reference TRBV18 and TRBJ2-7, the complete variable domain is NAGVMQNPRHLVRRRGQEARLRCSPMKGHSHVYWYRQLPEEGLKFMVYLQKENIIDESGMPKERFSAEFPKEGPSILRIQQVVRGDSAAYFCASSDQGQGDEQYFGPGTRLTVT.

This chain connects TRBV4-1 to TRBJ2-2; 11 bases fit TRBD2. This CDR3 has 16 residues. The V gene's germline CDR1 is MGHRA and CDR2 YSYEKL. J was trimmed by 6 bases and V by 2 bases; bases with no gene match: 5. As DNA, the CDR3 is TGCGCCAGCAGCCAACCGACTAGCGGGGCTGCCGGGGAGCTGTTTTTT. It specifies CASSQPTSGAAGELFF.

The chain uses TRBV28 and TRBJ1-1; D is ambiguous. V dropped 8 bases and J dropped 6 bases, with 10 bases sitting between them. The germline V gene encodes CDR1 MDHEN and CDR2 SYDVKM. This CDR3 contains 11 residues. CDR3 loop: CASSGMAEAFF. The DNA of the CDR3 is TGTGCCAGCTCGGGAATGGCTGAAGCTTTCTTT.

CDR3 nucleotides: TGTGCTAGTGGCCTTCAAGAGACCCAGTACTTC. Its protein product is CASGLQETQYF. The V gene is TRBV12-5, the J gene TRBJ2-5, with no clear D. Trimming stripped 6 bases from V and 2 bases from J, with 4 bases between. This CDR3 contains 11 residues. In germline, CDR1 is LGHNT, CDR2 FRNRAP.